These 19 T cell receptor beta chains came from one sample sequenced in a study of blood T cell repertoires in COVID-19 (dated by TCRdb to about 2020). The library was produced with the immunoSEQ multiplex PCR assay. TCRdb's version of the immuneACCESS table is confined to in-frame rearrangements and falls short of the full clone set. An unresolved V gene accounts for under half of the shortfall where checked; the remainder is of unknown origin. Across this sample there are 140,000 to 150,000 clones, with about nine tenths seen only once. The top ten constitute about 6% of the sample. Source material: peripheral blood. The receptors were sampled from a man older than 75 with acute or convalescent COVID-19.

This chain joins TRBV9 and TRBJ1-3; 7 nucleotides align to TRBD1. V lost 1 base, J lost 2 bases, and 6 bases stayed unmatched. CDR1 SGDLS and CDR2 YYNGEE come from the germline V gene. The CDR3 length is 16 residues. The CDR3 protein is CASSVNRGLPGNTIYF. CDR3 bases: TGTGCCAGCAGCGTAAACAGGGGTCTTCCTGGAAACACCATATATTTT.

The chain employs TRBV5-1 and TRBJ2-3; D is uncertain. V lost 0 bases and J lost 7, with 9 bases in between. Germline CDR1 is SGHRS and CDR2 is YFSETQ. CDR3 length: 13 amino acids. The CDR3 loop reads CASSLDQVNTQYF. The CDR3 nucleotides read TGCGCCAGCAGCTTGGATCAGGTGAATACGCAGTATTTT.

The chain is built from TRBV7-8 and TRBJ2-1; the match to TRBD2 covers 14 bases. Germline V gives CDR1 SGHVS, CDR2 FQNEAQ. V trimming: 1 base; J trimming: 4 bases; junction bases outside the gene matches: 0. The CDR3 has 16 residues. CDR3 nucleotide sequence: TGTGCCAGCAGCTTAGGGACTAGCGGGAGGTACAATGAGCAGTTCTTC. Translating gives CASSLGTSGRYNEQFF.

The genes are TRBV7-9 and TRBJ1-3, with D possibly matching TRBD1 (5 bases). Germline assignment: CDR1 SEHNR and CDR2 FQNEAQ (reference sequence). The V end was cut by 5 bases, the J end by 2 bases, with 16 bases between. This CDR3 contains 16 residues. CDR3 nucleotides: TGTGCCAGCAGCACGCAGGGTCCTTCAACTGGAAACACCATATATTTT. This codes for CASSTQGPSTGNTIYF.

This chain joins TRBV9 and TRBJ2-5; 9 positions agree with TRBD2. The CDR3 contains 15 residues. The V and J ends lost 2 bases and 1 base, in that order; junction bases with no gene match: 3. From germline, CDR1 is SGDLS and CDR2 YYNGEE. As DNA, the CDR3 is TGTGCCAGCAGCGTTAGCGGGGGCTCCCAAGAGACCCAGTACTTC. Its translation: CASSVSGGSQETQYF.

The chain uses TRBV6-1 and TRBJ1-6, with D uncertain. The CDR3 contains 16 residues. Germline assignment: CDR1 MNHNS and CDR2 SASEGT. Trimming stripped 4 bases from V and 0 bases from J, with 10 bases between. The CDR3: CASSGERSSYNSPLHF. Written as DNA, the CDR3 is TGTGCCAGCAGTGGAGAGAGGAGCTCCTATAATTCACCCCTCCACTTT.

This rearrangement joins TRBV30 to TRBJ2-2, with D possibly being TRBD2 (6 bases). This CDR3 contains 15 residues. Germline lookup yields CDR1 GTSNPN and CDR2 SVGIG (reference sequence). Trimming left V 0 bases short and J 4 bases short, with 12 bases between. CDR3 bases: TGTGCCTGGAGTGTAAAGGGAGCGGGCACCGGGGAGCTGTTTTTT. Translated: CAWSVKGAGTGELFF.

The table lists this clone with a few counts. The chain recombines TRBV2 with TRBJ2-2; weak D call: TRBD1 (5 bases). The CDR3 spans 16 residues. Germline-derived CDR1 and CDR2 are SNHLY and FYNNEI. Trimming shortened V by 7 bases and J by 2 bases, and 17 bases separated the two germline ends. Written as DNA, the CDR3 is TGTGCCAGCAAAGGGTATAGACAGTCCAACACCGGGGAGCTGTTTTTT. It encodes CASKGYRQSNTGELFF.

The V gene is TRBV5-1, the J gene TRBJ2-7; 8 nucleotides line up with TRBD1. There are 14 residues in the CDR3. Trimming removed 2 bases from V and 5 bases from J; junction bases left unmatched: 6. Germline V gene sequence: CDR1 SGHRS, CDR2 YFSETQ. The CDR3 sequence: CASSLDRGRDEQYF. In DNA, the CDR3 is TGCGCCAGCAGCTTAGACAGGGGACGTGACGAGCAGTACTTC.

The CDR3 loop reads CASSQPVGLAVLSQYF. CDR3 coding DNA: TGTGCCAGCAGCCAGCCTGTGGGACTAGCGGTTCTGTCCCAGTACTTC. The chain combines TRBV3-1 (or the pseudogene TRBV3-2) with TRBJ2-5; TRBD2 agrees at 11 bases. Germline V gives CDR1 LGHDT, CDR2 YNNKEL (reference sequence). Germline trimming cut 3 bases from V and 9 bases from J; bases unmatched to any gene: 12. The CDR3 consists of 16 residues.

In this sample, this clone turned up once. The V call is TRBV3-1 (or the pseudogene TRBV3-2), the J call TRBJ1-3; the match to TRBD1 covers 8 bases. Looked up from germline, CDR1 is LGHDT and CDR2 is YNNKEL (reference sequence). The J segment lost 1 base and the V segment lost 1 base, leaving 12 bases of the junction unmatched. The CDR3 has 19 amino acids. This CDR3 is CASSQVPGQGLASGNTIYF. Written as DNA, the CDR3 is TGTGCCAGCAGCCAAGTCCCCGGACAGGGCCTTGCATCTGGAAACACCATATATTTT.

The chain joins TRBV18 to TRBJ2-7, with 11 positions matching TRBD1. V trimming: 4 bases; J trimming: 3 bases; junction bases outside the gene matches: 5. The CDR3 loop spans 15 amino acids. Germline CDR1 KGHSH, CDR2 LQKENI. CDR3 loop: CASSQAGTGGYEQYF. In nucleotides, the CDR3 is TGTGCCAGCTCACAAGCCGGGACAGGGGGCTACGAGCAGTACTTC.

This chain connects TRBV6-2 or TRBV6-3 to TRBJ1-6, with D perhaps TRBD1 (5 bases). V was pared by 5 bases and J by 11 bases, with 13 bases between. The germline gives CDR1 MNHEY, CDR2 SVGEGT. The CDR3 runs 13 residues. CDR3 in DNA: TGTGCCAGCAGTCTCACAGGTGCCGCACCCCTCCACTTT. This translates into CASSLTGAAPLHF.

The gene calls are TRBV28 and TRBJ2-1; D might be TRBD2 (6 bases). Germline V gene data show CDR1 as MDHEN and CDR2 as SYDVKM. This CDR3 comprises 16 residues. V shed 6 bases and J shed 0 bases, with 15 bases lying between them. The CDR3 loop reads CASRRRLVGSYNEQFF. CDR3 in DNA: TGTGCCAGCAGGCGAAGACTAGTGGGCTCCTACAATGAGCAGTTCTTC.

The chain uses TRBV5-1 and TRBJ2-1; TRBD2 agrees at 13 bases. Per germline, CDR1 SGHRS and CDR2 YFSETQ. The CDR3 loop spans 19 amino acids. The V segment lost 3 bases and the J segment 5 bases; nucleotides outside the gene matches: 14. This CDR3 is CASSSTGTSGILVNNEQFF. CDR3 nucleotide sequence: TGCGCCAGCAGCTCCACCGGGACTAGCGGGATCCTTGTCAACAATGAGCAGTTCTTC.

This chain joins TRBV5-1 and TRBJ1-3; 10 bases match TRBD1. Looked up from germline, CDR1 is SGHRS and CDR2 is YFSETQ. Losses at the gene ends were 4 bases for V and 2 bases for J; bases not matched to a gene: 9. This CDR3 is 17 amino acids long. The CDR3 nucleotides are TGCGCCAGCAGCCTTGAACCGGGACAGGGGCCTGGAAACACCATATATTTT. Its translation: CASSLEPGQGPGNTIYF.

The CDR3 DNA follows: TGTGCCAGCAGCGTCGGTTCTGGAAACACCATATATTTT. It specifies CASSVGSGNTIYF. The V call is TRBV28, the J call TRBJ1-3; D unresolved. Trimming cost V 6 bases and J 1 base, with 7 bases left between them. This CDR3 contains 13 residues. Germline assignment: CDR1 MDHEN and CDR2 SYDVKM.

The V call is TRBV28, the J call TRBJ1-5; 12 nucleotides match TRBD1. The CDR3 extends over 18 amino acids. In germline, CDR1 is MDHEN, CDR2 SYDVKM. V lost 6 bases, J lost 2 bases, and 11 bases stayed unmatched. The CDR3, as DNA: TGTGCCAGCAGCTCCGCCGGGACAGGGGGCCTGGGCAATCAGCCCCAGCATTTT. It codes for CASSSAGTGGLGNQPQHF.

This chain connects TRBV24-1 to TRBJ2-5, with 8 bases matching TRBD2. The CDR3 has 15 residues. Germline loops: CDR1 KGHDR, CDR2 SFDVKD. After removal of 5 bases from V and 4 bases from J, the junction contained 8 bases not matched to a gene. The CDR3 DNA follows: TGTGCCACCAGTGTATGGCTAGCGGGCGCAGAGACCCAGTACTTC. The encoded protein is CATSVWLAGAETQYF.